The entry below gives a single TCR beta chain sequence along with its context. Per the study methods: Reference gene primer amplification in the assay estimated nucleated cell counts. Profiling relied on immunoSEQ multiplex PCR, and the TCRdb table lists in-frame clones only, not all of them. That table gives V, J and clone size, and the DNA gave D and trimming. This sample has about 200,000 clones, with 70% to 90% found just once. These data belong to a study of blood T cell repertoires in COVID-19. Study at large: Spain, Italy and the United States supplied samples that represented acute and convalescent COVID-19. Nucleic acid was either cDNA or gDNA, and it came from T cells, B-cell-depleted T cells, or PBMCs.

The germline CDR1 and CDR2 sequences are SGHNT and YYREEE (reference sequence). V lost 0 bases and J lost 4; bases outside the gene matches: 4. This CDR3 contains 15 residues. Sequenced sample: peripheral blood. This sequence was found in a woman of 80 years or more with acute or convalescent COVID-19. This rearrangement joins TRBV5-4 to TRBJ2-5; the match to TRBD1 covers 9 bases. The CDR3 DNA follows: TGTGCCAGCAGCTTGGCCACAGGGGGCCCAGAGACCCAGTACTTC. Translating it yields CASSLATGGPETQYF.